Following are 5 T cell receptor beta chains from one sample sequenced in a study of identical twins. One entry per CDR3 protein, called by TCRdb with MiXCR from the 5' RACE reads. The sample yields fewer than 350,000 distinct CDR3 sequences, 6.5% to 9.5% seen once. The same sample was also studied in work on yellow fever vaccine responses in identical twins.

The specimen sequenced was memory (CD45RO+) T cells sorted from blood. The receptor source for this set is a woman between 18 and 29 years old in good health.

This chain joins TRBV28 and TRBJ1-5; a weak D match, TRBD1 (6 bases). The V end was cut by 4 bases, the J end by 5 bases, with 24 bases between. CDR3 size: 18 residues. The germline V gene encodes CDR1 MDHEN and CDR2 SYDVKM. CDR3 sequence (DNA): TGTGCCAGCAGTTCTATAGGGGGTCGGGGCAGGGTGGATCAGCCCCAGCATTTT. This sequence encodes CASSSIGGRGRVDQPQHF.

CDR3 sequence (DNA): TGCGCCAGCAGCTTGGGAGTGGGAAGTCTACCCACAGATACGCAGTATTTT. It encodes CASSLGVGSLPTDTQYF. The rearrangement links TRBV5-1 to TRBJ2-3; D unresolved. The CDR3 totals 17 residues. V lost 0 bases to trimming and J lost 2 bases, with 16 bases between them. The germline V gene has CDR1 SGHRS and CDR2 YFSETQ.

This clonotype has at least ten counts. The gene calls are TRBV12-3 or TRBV12-4 and TRBJ2-1; 9 nucleotides match TRBD1. J lost 4 bases, V lost 6 bases, and 4 bases had no gene match. The CDR3 loop spans 14 amino acids. The CDR3: CASSRQGGYNEQFF. The CDR3 DNA sequence: TGTGCCAGCAGCCGACAGGGGGGGTACAATGAGCAGTTCTTC.

This chain joins TRBV9 and TRBJ2-2, with 8 bases fitting TRBD1. Germline loops: CDR1 SGDLS, CDR2 YYNGEE. The V gene end was trimmed by 3 bases and the J gene end by 0 bases; junction bases not matched to a gene: 4. The CDR3 has 16 amino acids. The CDR3 loop reads CASSAAGGANTGELFF. CDR3 in DNA: TGTGCCAGCAGCGCAGCAGGGGGCGCGAACACCGGGGAGCTGTTTTTT.

This clonotype was counted ten times or more. The chain uses TRBV24-1 and TRBJ2-1; D may correspond to TRBD1 or TRBD2 (5 bases each). V lost 4 bases to trimming and J lost 5 bases, with 14 bases between them. The CDR3 totals 15 residues. Germline CDR1 reads KGHDR; CDR2 reads SFDVKD. DNA of the CDR3: TGTGCCACCAGTGACGGGACCACTAGACACAATGAGCAGTTCTTC. It translates to CATSDGTTRHNEQFF.